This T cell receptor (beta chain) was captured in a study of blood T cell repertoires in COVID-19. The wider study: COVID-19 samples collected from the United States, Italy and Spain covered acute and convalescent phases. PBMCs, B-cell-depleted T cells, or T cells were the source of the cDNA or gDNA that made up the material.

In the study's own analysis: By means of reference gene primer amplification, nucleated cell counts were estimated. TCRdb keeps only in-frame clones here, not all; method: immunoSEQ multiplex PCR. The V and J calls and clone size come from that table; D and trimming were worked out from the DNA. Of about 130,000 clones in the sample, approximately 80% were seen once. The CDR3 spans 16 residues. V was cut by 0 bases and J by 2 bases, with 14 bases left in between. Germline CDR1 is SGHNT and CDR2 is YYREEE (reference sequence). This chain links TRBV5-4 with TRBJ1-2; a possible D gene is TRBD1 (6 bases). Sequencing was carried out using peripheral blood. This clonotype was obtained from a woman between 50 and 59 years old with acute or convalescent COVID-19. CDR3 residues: CASSLAGGAVNYGYTF. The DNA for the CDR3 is TGTGCCAGCAGCTTGGCCGGGGGGGCAGTAAACTATGGCTACACCTTC.